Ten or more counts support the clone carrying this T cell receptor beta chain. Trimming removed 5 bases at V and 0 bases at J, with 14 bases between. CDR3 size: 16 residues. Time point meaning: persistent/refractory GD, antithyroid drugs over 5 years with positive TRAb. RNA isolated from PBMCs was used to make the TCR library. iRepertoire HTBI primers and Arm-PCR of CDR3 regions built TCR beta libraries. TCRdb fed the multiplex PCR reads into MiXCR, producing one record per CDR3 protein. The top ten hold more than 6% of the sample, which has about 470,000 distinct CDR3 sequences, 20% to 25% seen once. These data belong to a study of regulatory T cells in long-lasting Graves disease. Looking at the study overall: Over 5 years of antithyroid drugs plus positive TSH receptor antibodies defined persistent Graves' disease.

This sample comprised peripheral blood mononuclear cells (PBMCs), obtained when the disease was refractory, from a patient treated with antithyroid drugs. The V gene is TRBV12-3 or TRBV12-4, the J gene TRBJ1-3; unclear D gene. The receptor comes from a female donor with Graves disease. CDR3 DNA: TGTGCCAGCAGTCCCCTAGGACGGTTCTCTGGAAACACCATATATTTT. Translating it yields CASSPLGRFSGNTIYF.